The rows below give T cell receptor beta chains drawn from one sample of a study of blood T cell repertoires in COVID-19. TCRdb's copy holds only in-frame clones and misses some; the assay was immunoSEQ multiplex PCR. The sample consists of 250,000 to 350,000 clones, 91% of them appearing once. The sequenced sample consisted of peripheral blood. The receptors derive from a woman aged 25 to 39 with COVID-19, enrolled during active disease. Both conserved end residues are part of each CDR3. D genes are given only for firm matches. A clone size is listed for some rows: how often the clone was seen (once, few, many), or a class if it is expanded.

J gene: TRBJ2-5
D gene: .
clone size: .
V gene: TRBV19
CDR3 protein: CASSIKTGVETQYF
CDR3 DNA: TGTGCCAGTAGTATAAAAACGGGAGTGGAGACCCAGTACTTC

J gene: TRBJ2-7
D gene: TRBD2
clone size: few
V gene: TRBV27
CDR3 protein: CASSRLAGGDEQYF
CDR3 DNA: TGTGCCAGCAGCCGACTAGCGGGAGGAGACGAGCAGTACTTC

J gene: TRBJ2-5
D gene: .
clone size: .
V gene: TRBV12-1
CDR3 protein: CASSAGTAGDIQYF
CDR3 DNA: TGTGCCAGCAGCGCCGGGACAGCCGGAGATATCCAGTACTTC

J gene: TRBJ2-3
D gene: TRBD2
clone size: .
V gene: TRBV10-1
CDR3 protein: CASSATSVADTQYF
CDR3 DNA: TGCGCCAGCAGTGCGACTAGCGTCGCGGATACGCAGTATTTT

J gene: TRBJ1-6
D gene: .
clone size: .
V gene: TRBV5-1
CDR3 protein: CASSFDRTWDNSPLHF
CDR3 DNA: TGCGCCAGCAGCTTTGACAGAACTTGGGATAATTCACCCCTCCACTTT

J gene: TRBJ1-5
D gene: .
clone size: .
V gene: TRBV3-1/TRBV3-2
CDR3 protein: CASSQEGGQPQHF
CDR3 DNA: TGTGCCAGCAGCCAAGAAGGCGGTCAGCCCCAGCATTTT

J gene: TRBJ1-4
D gene: TRBD1
clone size: once
V gene: TRBV27
CDR3 protein: CASSTSDRGNEKLFF
CDR3 DNA: TGTGCCAGCAGTACCTCGGACAGGGGTAATGAAAAACTGTTTTTT

J gene: TRBJ2-5
D gene: .
clone size: .
V gene: TRBV9
CDR3 protein: CASSVALAQETQYF
CDR3 DNA: TGTGCCAGCAGCGTAGCGTTAGCGCAAGAGACCCAGTACTTC

J gene: TRBJ1-1
D gene: .
clone size: .
V gene: TRBV29-1
CDR3 protein: CSVPGQGHSEAFF
CDR3 DNA: TGCAGCGTCCCGGGTCAGGGGCACTCTGAAGCTTTCTTT

J gene: TRBJ1-1
D gene: TRBD1
clone size: .
V gene: TRBV5-4
CDR3 protein: CASSLGGLNTEAFF
CDR3 DNA: TGTGCCAGCAGCTTAGGGGGCTTGAACACTGAAGCTTTCTTT